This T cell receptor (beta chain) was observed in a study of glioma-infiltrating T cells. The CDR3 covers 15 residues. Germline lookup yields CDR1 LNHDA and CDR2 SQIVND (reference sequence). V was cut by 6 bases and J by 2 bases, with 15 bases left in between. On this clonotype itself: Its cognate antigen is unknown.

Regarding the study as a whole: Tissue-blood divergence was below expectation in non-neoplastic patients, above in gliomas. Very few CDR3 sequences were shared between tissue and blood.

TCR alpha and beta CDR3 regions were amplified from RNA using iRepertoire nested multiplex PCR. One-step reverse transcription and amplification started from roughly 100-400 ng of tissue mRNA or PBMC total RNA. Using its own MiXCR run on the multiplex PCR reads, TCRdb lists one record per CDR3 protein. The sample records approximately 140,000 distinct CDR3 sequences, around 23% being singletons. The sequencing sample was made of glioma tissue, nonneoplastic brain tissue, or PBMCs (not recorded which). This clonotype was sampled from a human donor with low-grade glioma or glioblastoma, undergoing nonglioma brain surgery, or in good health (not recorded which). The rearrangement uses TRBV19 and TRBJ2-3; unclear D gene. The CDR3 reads CASRKGPRVTDTQYF. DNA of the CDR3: TGTGCCAGTAGGAAGGGTCCAAGAGTCACAGATACGCAGTATTTT.